This entry is about one TCR beta chain. Sequencing used immunoSEQ multiplex PCR; TCRdb keeps in-frame clones, though not all of them. The sample consists of a few hundred thousand clones, more than 80% of them appearing once. The sample is drawn from a study of blood T cell repertoires in COVID-19. From germline, CDR1 is MNHNY and CDR2 SVGAGI (reference sequence). The CDR3 covers 14 residues. The ends were cut back, 3 bases at V and 3 bases at J, with 11 bases in the middle. The sample consisted of peripheral blood. The source of this sequence is a woman aged 25 to 39 with active or convalescent COVID-19. V gene TRBV6-6 combines with J gene TRBJ2-5; the D gene is possibly TRBD1 (6 bases). The CDR3 reads CASSYYAGEETQYF. Here the CDR3 DNA reads TGTGCCAGCAGTTATTACGCAGGGGAAGAGACCCAGTACTTC.